This TCR beta chain was obtained from a study of blood T cell repertoires in COVID-19. The V end was cut by 6 bases, the J end by 4 bases, with 15 bases between. The CDR3 is made up of 13 amino acids. Germline V lookup: CDR1 SQVTM, CDR2 ANQGSEA. Per the authors' pipeline: Estimation of nucleated cell counts relied on the amplification of reference gene primers. Assay: immunoSEQ multiplex PCR; the TCRdb copy retains only in-frame clones and omits some. That table supplies the V and J calls and clone size; D and trimming were determined from the DNA. The table has approximately 150,000 clones, over 75% seen once; the top ten hold roughly 6%. Those enrolled, adults aged roughly 18 to 95 years, came from about two dozen US areas. This clone was seen only once.

The chain recombines TRBV29-1 with TRBJ1-1; possibly TRBD1 for D (5 bases). The TCR comes from a woman aged 40 to 50 with acute COVID-19. Material: PBMCs or T cells enriched from blood (not recorded which). The CDR3 DNA sequence: TGCAGCGTCCACCAGGCGCAGGGCACTGAAGCTTTCTTT. It yields the protein CSVHQAQGTEAFF.